Listed below are T cell receptor beta chains from one sample, sequenced in a study of vaccination and CD4 T cells after COVID-19. Their cognate antigens are unknown. TCRdb analysed the PCR reads with MiXCR anew, one entry per CDR3 protein. The table lists 15,000 to 20,000 distinct CDR3 sequences, less than 70% of them singletons. Input material: CD4+ T cells from blood, cultured in vitro. These receptors came from a human donor who had recovered from COVID-19. Both conserved end residues are part of each CDR3. D genes are given only for firm matches. The listing skips clone size in some rows; elsewhere it reads once, few, many or a size class.

D,J,V,size,DNA,CDR3
.,TRBJ2-2,TRBV7-9,once,TGTGCCAGCAGCTTAGTTCCGGGGCGACCGAACACCGGGGAGCTGTTTTTT,CASSLVPGRPNTGELFF
.,TRBJ1-1,TRBV7-3,.,TGTGCCAGCAGCTTAAACGGTATGAACACTGAAGCTTTCTTT,CASSLNGMNTEAFF
TRBD2,TRBJ2-1,TRBV20-1,few,TGCAGTGCTAGAGAGCTTAGCGGGAGGAATGAGCAGTTCTTC,CSARELSGRNEQFF
.,TRBJ1-5,TRBV7-2,.,TGTGCCAGCAGCTTCGGCTACAGCAATCAGCCCCAGCATTTT,CASSFGYSNQPQHF
TRBD1,TRBJ1-1,TRBV7-9,.,TGTGCCAGCAGCATGGGACAGGGAGGGGGGACTGAAGCTTTCTTT,CASSMGQGGGTEAFF
.,TRBJ2-5,TRBV7-2,.,TGTGCCAGCAGCTTTAGGTGGGCGGGGGAGACCCAGTACTTC,CASSFRWAGETQYF
.,TRBJ2-2,TRBV6-1,few,TGTGCCAGCAGTGAACAGGGCGTAGACACCGGGGAGCTGTTTTTT,CASSEQGVDTGELFF
.,TRBJ1-2,TRBV7-2,few,TGTGCCAGCAGCTTAGAAGTTGGGGTCTATGGCTACACCTTC,CASSLEVGVYGYTF
.,TRBJ1-1,TRBV11-1,.,TGTGCCAGCAGCCTGCAAGCGCTAGGGAAAGCTTTCTTT,CASSLQALGKAFF
.,TRBJ1-2,TRBV7-9,few,TGTGCCAGCAGCAGCCGACAGAATAACTATGGCTACACCTTC,CASSSRQNNYGYTF
.,TRBJ1-2,TRBV15,few,TGTGCCACCAGCAGAGATAGGCGAATAGATGGCTACACCTTC,CATSRDRRIDGYTF
.,TRBJ2-7,TRBV27,.,TGTGCCAGCAGGCGGACACCCGACTCCTACGAGCAGTACTTC,CASRRTPDSYEQYF
.,TRBJ1-1,TRBV11-3,.,TGTGCCAGCAGCTTAGCCCAGGGGTGGTCTGAAGCTTTCTTT,CASSLAQGWSEAFF
TRBD1,TRBJ2-5,TRBV12-3/TRBV12-4,few,TGTGCCAGCAGTTCGCGGACAGGGAGAGAGACCCAGTACTTC,CASSSRTGRETQYF
TRBD2,TRBJ2-5,TRBV19,.,TGTGCCAGTAGTATTCGGACTAGCGGGTTCCAAGAGACCCAGTACTTC,CASSIRTSGFQETQYF
.,TRBJ2-3,TRBV7-2,once,TGTGCCAGCAGCTTAGTCCTGGTAGCGGAAACTAGCACAGATACGCAGTATTTT,CASSLVLVAETSTDTQYF
TRBD1,TRBJ2-3,TRBV20-1,.,TGCAGTGCTAGAACTTTCAGGGGGACCTCAGATACGCAGTATTTT,CSARTFRGTSDTQYF
TRBD1,TRBJ1-3,TRBV28,.,TGTGCCAGCAGTTTATGGGGGACAGGCCCTATGGGAAACACCATATATTTT,CASSLWGTGPMGNTIYF
.,TRBJ2-7,TRBV24-1,few,TGTGCCACATGGTCCCCGGGGGCGAGATACGAGCAGTACTTC,CATWSPGARYEQYF
.,TRBJ2-5,TRBV19,once,TGTGCCAGTAGTATCAGATGGAGCCCTCAAGAGACCCAGTACTTC,CASSIRWSPQETQYF
TRBD1,TRBJ1-2,TRBV7-2,few,TGTGCCAGCAGCTTAGGATCGTTACAGGGGAATGGCTACACCTTC,CASSLGSLQGNGYTF
.,TRBJ1-5,TRBV18,.,TGTGCCAGCTCACCTTCCCCCAATCAGCCCCAGCATTTT,CASSPSPNQPQHF
.,TRBJ2-5,TRBV20-1,few,TGCAGTGCTAGCCCTAGTACTCAAGAGACCCAGTACTTC,CSASPSTQETQYF
.,TRBJ2-2,TRBV15,few,TGTGCCACCAGCACAGAGACCACCGGGGAGCTGTTTTTT,CATSTETTGELFF
TRBD2,TRBJ2-1,TRBV19,.,TGTGCCAGTAGTTCGACCGGGACTAGCGGCTACAATGAGCAGTTCTTC,CASSSTGTSGYNEQFF
TRBD1,TRBJ1-5,TRBV20-1,.,TGCAGTGCACGACAGGGGGCGGAAAGTCAGCCCCAGCATTTT,CSARQGAESQPQHF
TRBD1,TRBJ1-1,TRBV2,.,TGTGCCAGCAGTGGGTCATACAGGACAGGGGAAGCTTTCTTT,CASSGSYRTGEAFF
TRBD2,TRBJ2-5,TRBV20-1,.,TGCAGTGCGCGGGGGGGCCACCAAGAGACCCAGTACTTC,CSARGGHQETQYF
TRBD2,TRBJ2-3,TRBV6-2/TRBV6-3,.,TGTGCCAGCAGCCCAGTTGGACTAGCGGGAGTTCCGCAGTATTTT,CASSPVGLAGVPQYF
.,TRBJ2-3,TRBV15,.,TGTGCCACCAGCAGAGTGAGGGGAAGTCCAGATACGCAGTATTTT,CATSRVRGSPDTQYF
TRBD2,TRBJ2-3,TRBV20-1,.,TGCAGTGCCGTAGCGGGAGCCCCCACAGATACGCAGTATTTT,CSAVAGAPTDTQYF
TRBD2,TRBJ2-1,TRBV10-3,once,TGTGCCATCAGTGATTTAAGCGGGAGATACAATGAGCAGTTCTTC,CAISDLSGRYNEQFF
.,TRBJ1-5,TRBV19,.,TGTGCCAGTAAGGGGCCTAATCAGCCCCAGCATTTT,CASKGPNQPQHF
TRBD1,TRBJ1-5,TRBV30,.,TGTGCCTGGAGTGCCCGGACAGGGCAGCCCCAGCATTTT,CAWSARTGQPQHF
.,TRBJ2-3,TRBV4-1,.,TGCGCCAGCAGCCAAGCTAACCAGGGAGGCACAGATACGCAGTATTTT,CASSQANQGGTDTQYF
.,TRBJ1-1,TRBV10-3,.,TGTGCCATCAGTGAGTCGTTCGCCGGATGGGAAGCTTTCTTT,CAISESFAGWEAFF
TRBD2,TRBJ2-1,TRBV19,.,TGTGCCAGTAGTATGAGGCGGGAGGAGAAAGATGAGCAGTTCTTC,CASSMRREEKDEQFF
TRBD1,TRBJ1-1,TRBV5-5,.,TGTGCCAGCAGCGTCCACGGACAGGGTTTGAACACTGAAGCTTTCTTT,CASSVHGQGLNTEAFF
TRBD2,TRBJ2-1,TRBV20-1,.,TGCAGTGCTAGTTGGCTAGCGGACTACAATGAGCAGTTCTTC,CSASWLADYNEQFF
TRBD1,TRBJ1-6,TRBV6-1,.,TGTGCCAGCAGGGGTGGGGGGACAGGGGAATCACCCCTCCACTTT,CASRGGGTGESPLHF
TRBD2,TRBJ2-1,TRBV20-1,.,TGCAGTGCTGAAAAGCGGGACTCCTACAATGAGCAGTTCTTC,CSAEKRDSYNEQFF
.,TRBJ1-1,TRBV7-9,.,TGTGCCAGCAGCTTAGCGTTCATGTTGGAGGCCAACACTGAAGCTTTCTTT,CASSLAFMLEANTEAFF
.,TRBJ1-6,TRBV7-2,.,TGTGCCAGCAGCTTATTGAGTCCAGGACTTCAGTCACCCCTCCACTTT,CASSLLSPGLQSPLHF
TRBD2,TRBJ2-5,TRBV20-1,.,TGCAGTGCTAGTATAGCGGGGGCCGGGGAGACCCAGTACTTC,CSASIAGAGETQYF
TRBD2,TRBJ2-5,TRBV7-9,.,TGTGCCGGGGGACAAGCGGGAGTCGAGACCCAGTACTTC,CAGGQAGVETQYF
TRBD2,TRBJ2-2,TRBV6-1,.,TGTCCGAAAGAATTAGCGGGGGGGCCTGGCACCGGGGAGCTGTTTTTT,CPKELAGGPGTGELFF
TRBD2,TRBJ2-2,TRBV4-1,.,TGCGCCAGCAGCCCGGGACTAGAGTACACCGGGGAGCTGTTTTTT,CASSPGLEYTGELFF
.,TRBJ2-5,TRBV19,.,TGTGCCAGTAGTATGTCCGGGCTAAGCACCGAGACCCAGTACTTC,CASSMSGLSTETQYF